Listed below are T cell receptor beta chains from one sample, sequenced in a study of blood T cell repertoires in COVID-19. Clones were sequenced by immunoSEQ multiplex PCR, and TCRdb holds only the in-frame ones, with some missing. The sample carries about 69,000 clones, 79% recorded once. Input material: peripheral blood. The source is a human donor in a cohort sampled during active COVID-19. Each CDR3 is given with its conserved first and last residue. D genes are given only for firm matches. Rows may omit the clone size; those that give it use once, few, many or a size class.

d_gene: TRBD1; abundance: NA; j_gene: TRBJ2-1; v_gene: TRBV7-9; CDR3aa: CASSPGTGNIHEQFF; CDR3nt: TGTGCCAGCAGCCCTGGGACAGGGAATATCCATGAGCAGTTCTTC
d_gene: TRBD2; abundance: once; j_gene: TRBJ2-7; v_gene: TRBV27; CDR3aa: CASSLFLGEGTYEQYF; CDR3nt: TGTGCCAGCAGTTTATTCCTCGGGGAGGGGACCTACGAGCAGTACTTC
d_gene: TRBD2; abundance: few; j_gene: TRBJ2-1; v_gene: TRBV4-2; CDR3aa: CASSQDRGGPPYNEQFF; CDR3nt: TGTGCCAGCAGCCAAGACCGCGGGGGGCCCCCCTACAATGAGCAGTTCTTC
d_gene: NA; abundance: NA; j_gene: TRBJ2-1; v_gene: TRBV5-8; CDR3aa: CASSIVTTIRYNEQFF; CDR3nt: TGTGCCAGCAGCATTGTTACTACCATCCGATACAATGAGCAGTTCTTC
d_gene: NA; abundance: NA; j_gene: TRBJ1-1; v_gene: TRBV2; CDR3aa: CASIKNSVSEAFF; CDR3nt: TGTGCCAGCATAAAGAACTCGGTCTCTGAAGCTTTCTTT
d_gene: TRBD1; abundance: NA; j_gene: TRBJ2-6; v_gene: TRBV2; CDR3aa: CASSPEGASGANVLTF; CDR3nt: TGTGCCAGCAGCCCCGAGGGGGCCTCTGGGGCCAACGTCCTGACTTTC
d_gene: NA; abundance: NA; j_gene: TRBJ2-1; v_gene: TRBV7-6; CDR3aa: CASSLAGSGLYNEQFF; CDR3nt: TGTGCCAGCAGCTTAGCAGGATCAGGCTTATACAATGAGCAGTTCTTC
d_gene: TRBD1; abundance: NA; j_gene: TRBJ1-6; v_gene: TRBV5-5; CDR3aa: CASSLHRGYGALHF; CDR3nt: TGTGCCAGCAGCTTACACAGGGGCTACGGGGCCCTCCACTTT
d_gene: TRBD1; abundance: NA; j_gene: TRBJ1-5; v_gene: TRBV25-1; CDR3aa: CASTTTGGSNQPQHF; CDR3nt: TGTGCCAGCACCACGACAGGGGGAAGCAATCAGCCCCAGCATTTT
d_gene: NA; abundance: NA; j_gene: TRBJ2-3; v_gene: TRBV7-9; CDR3aa: CASTLDHVGTDTQYF; CDR3nt: TGTGCCAGCACCCTAGACCATGTCGGTACAGATACGCAGTATTTT
d_gene: NA; abundance: NA; j_gene: TRBJ1-1; v_gene: TRBV10-2; CDR3aa: CASSPGNRMPEAFF; CDR3nt: TGCGCCAGCAGTCCAGGGAACCGTATGCCCGAAGCTTTCTTT
d_gene: TRBD2; abundance: once; j_gene: TRBJ2-7; v_gene: TRBV19; CDR3aa: CASSPLAGGFAEQYF; CDR3nt: TGTGCCAGTAGTCCCCTAGCGGGAGGCTTTGCGGAGCAGTACTTC
d_gene: NA; abundance: NA; j_gene: TRBJ2-5; v_gene: TRBV5-1; CDR3aa: CASSLNVQIQETQYF; CDR3nt: TGCGCCAGCAGCTTGAACGTCCAGATACAAGAGACCCAGTACTTC
d_gene: NA; abundance: NA; j_gene: TRBJ1-2; v_gene: TRBV27; CDR3aa: CASSFSGVANYGYTF; CDR3nt: TGTGCCAGCAGTTTTAGCGGGGTAGCTAACTATGGCTACACCTTC
d_gene: NA; abundance: NA; j_gene: TRBJ1-4; v_gene: TRBV4-2; CDR3aa: CASSQDLTRANEKLFF; CDR3nt: TGTGCCAGCAGCCAAGACCTCACTCGGGCTAATGAAAAACTGTTTTTT
d_gene: TRBD2; abundance: NA; j_gene: TRBJ2-7; v_gene: TRBV18; CDR3aa: CASSPEDSGREQYF; CDR3nt: TGTGCCAGCTCACCAGAGGATAGCGGGAGAGAGCAGTACTTC
d_gene: TRBD1; abundance: NA; j_gene: TRBJ1-4; v_gene: TRBV27; CDR3aa: CASSPKGQGVRSEKLFF; CDR3nt: TGTGCCAGCAGTCCCAAGGGACAGGGCGTCAGGAGTGAAAAACTGTTTTTT
d_gene: NA; abundance: NA; j_gene: TRBJ2-3; v_gene: TRBV7-9; CDR3aa: CASSLTGAQDTQYF; CDR3nt: TGTGCCAGCAGCTTAACGGGAGCGCAGGATACGCAGTATTTT
d_gene: TRBD1; abundance: NA; j_gene: TRBJ2-1; v_gene: TRBV6-5; CDR3aa: CATSPGQGYNEQFF; CDR3nt: TGTGCCACCTCCCCGGGACAGGGGTACAATGAGCAGTTCTTC
d_gene: NA; abundance: NA; j_gene: TRBJ2-1; v_gene: TRBV18; CDR3aa: CASSPPSRYEQFF; CDR3nt: TGTGCCAGCTCACCACCTTCGCGTTATGAGCAGTTCTTC
d_gene: NA; abundance: many; j_gene: TRBJ1-1; v_gene: TRBV9; CDR3aa: CASSVGTLGNTEAFF; CDR3nt: TGTGCCAGCAGCGTAGGGACTTTGGGGAACACTGAAGCTTTCTTT
d_gene: TRBD2; abundance: NA; j_gene: TRBJ2-5; v_gene: TRBV5-1; CDR3aa: CASSLELAAQETQYF; CDR3nt: TGCGCCAGCAGCTTGGAGCTAGCGGCCCAAGAGACCCAGTACTTC
d_gene: TRBD1; abundance: NA; j_gene: TRBJ2-7; v_gene: TRBV5-4; CDR3aa: CASMGDSYEQYF; CDR3nt: TGTGCCAGCATGGGGGACAGCTACGAGCAGTACTTC
d_gene: NA; abundance: NA; j_gene: TRBJ2-5; v_gene: TRBV7-2; CDR3aa: CASSVNGPSAGETQYF; CDR3nt: TGTGCCAGCAGCGTGAACGGGCCTAGCGCCGGAGAGACCCAGTACTTC
d_gene: NA; abundance: NA; j_gene: TRBJ1-1; v_gene: TRBV11-2; CDR3aa: CASSLTTNRADFF; CDR3nt: TGTGCCAGCAGCCTGACGACTAATCGAGCCGATTTCTTT
d_gene: NA; abundance: NA; j_gene: TRBJ1-1; v_gene: TRBV6-4; CDR3aa: CASSDSSDRYTEAFF; CDR3nt: TGTGCCAGCAGTGACTCGTCAGACAGATACACTGAAGCTTTCTTT
d_gene: TRBD2; abundance: NA; j_gene: TRBJ2-1; v_gene: TRBV29-1; CDR3aa: CSVEGLAGVINEQFF; CDR3nt: TGCAGCGTCGAAGGACTAGCAGGAGTAATTAATGAGCAGTTCTTC
d_gene: TRBD2; abundance: NA; j_gene: TRBJ2-1; v_gene: TRBV7-2; CDR3aa: CASSGGGGRSRNEQFF; CDR3nt: TGTGCCAGCAGCGGAGGTGGCGGGAGAAGTAGGAATGAGCAGTTCTTC
d_gene: TRBD1; abundance: few; j_gene: TRBJ2-1; v_gene: TRBV24-1; CDR3aa: CATSDPTPTGPSYNEQFF; CDR3nt: TGTGCCACCAGTGATCCTACCCCGACAGGGCCTTCCTACAATGAGCAGTTCTTC
d_gene: TRBD1; abundance: NA; j_gene: TRBJ1-6; v_gene: TRBV16; CDR3aa: CASSQIGTGAALHF; CDR3nt: TGTGCCAGCAGCCAAATCGGGACAGGGGCGGCCCTCCACTTT
d_gene: NA; abundance: NA; j_gene: TRBJ2-7; v_gene: TRBV12-3/TRBV12-4; CDR3aa: CASSFREREQYF; CDR3nt: TGTGCCAGCAGTTTTAGGGAGCGGGAGCAGTACTTC
d_gene: TRBD1; abundance: NA; j_gene: TRBJ2-3; v_gene: TRBV3-1/TRBV3-2; CDR3aa: CASSPGTARGTDTQYF; CDR3nt: TGTGCCAGCAGCCCGGGGACAGCACGGGGCACAGATACGCAGTATTTT
d_gene: NA; abundance: few; j_gene: TRBJ1-1; v_gene: TRBV28; CDR3aa: CASSSPGRNTEAFF; CDR3nt: TGTGCCAGCAGTAGCCCGGGAAGGAACACTGAAGCTTTCTTT
d_gene: TRBD1; abundance: NA; j_gene: TRBJ1-1; v_gene: TRBV14; CDR3aa: CASSRQQGAYTEAFF; CDR3nt: TGTGCCAGCAGCCGCCAACAGGGGGCCTACACTGAAGCTTTCTTT
d_gene: TRBD2; abundance: NA; j_gene: TRBJ2-2; v_gene: TRBV18; CDR3aa: CASSPPTGTSGNSGELFF; CDR3nt: TGTGCCAGCTCACCTCCTACGGGGACTAGCGGGAATTCCGGGGAGCTGTTTTTT
d_gene: NA; abundance: NA; j_gene: TRBJ2-5; v_gene: TRBV27; CDR3aa: CASSLWGETRYF; CDR3nt: TGTGCCAGCAGTTTATGGGGGGAGACCCGGTACTTC
d_gene: TRBD1; abundance: NA; j_gene: TRBJ2-7; v_gene: TRBV6-5; CDR3aa: CATKTGNYEQYF; CDR3nt: TGTGCCACCAAGACAGGGAACTACGAGCAGTACTTC
d_gene: NA; abundance: NA; j_gene: TRBJ1-1; v_gene: TRBV5-1; CDR3aa: CASSPRGENTEAFF; CDR3nt: TGCGCCAGCAGCCCGCGGGGGGAGAACACTGAAGCTTTCTTT
d_gene: TRBD1; abundance: NA; j_gene: TRBJ1-1; v_gene: TRBV12-5; CDR3aa: CASGWTGNTEAFF; CDR3nt: TGTGCTAGTGGTTGGACAGGGAACACTGAAGCTTTCTTT
d_gene: NA; abundance: NA; j_gene: TRBJ1-2; v_gene: TRBV7-9; CDR3aa: CASIPAGQNYGYTF; CDR3nt: TGTGCCAGCATCCCTGCAGGCCAAAACTATGGCTACACCTTC
d_gene: TRBD1; abundance: NA; j_gene: TRBJ2-7; v_gene: TRBV4-2; CDR3aa: CASSQETQGGEQYF; CDR3nt: TGTGCCAGCAGCCAAGAGACACAGGGGGGCGAGCAGTACTTC
d_gene: NA; abundance: NA; j_gene: TRBJ2-7; v_gene: TRBV29-1; CDR3aa: CSAKGGVYEQYF; CDR3nt: TGCAGCGCCAAAGGAGGGGTTTACGAGCAGTACTTC
d_gene: NA; abundance: once; j_gene: TRBJ2-1; v_gene: TRBV19; CDR3aa: CASSIPWAVNEQFF; CDR3nt: TGTGCCAGTAGTATCCCTTGGGCCGTCAATGAGCAGTTCTTC
d_gene: TRBD1; abundance: NA; j_gene: TRBJ2-7; v_gene: TRBV10-1; CDR3aa: CATGQGSSYEQYF; CDR3nt: TGCGCCACCGGACAGGGGAGCTCCTACGAGCAGTACTTC
d_gene: TRBD2; abundance: once; j_gene: TRBJ2-1; v_gene: TRBV15; CDR3aa: CATSRDRASGSWTFF; CDR3nt: TGTGCCACCAGCAGAGATCGGGCTAGCGGGAGTTGGACGTTCTTC
d_gene: NA; abundance: NA; j_gene: TRBJ2-7; v_gene: TRBV12-3/TRBV12-4; CDR3aa: CATTAHRSYEQYF; CDR3nt: TGTGCCACCACAGCCCACAGATCCTACGAGCAGTACTTC
d_gene: TRBD2; abundance: NA; j_gene: TRBJ2-1; v_gene: TRBV10-3; CDR3aa: CAISGTSGLSSYNEQFF; CDR3nt: TGTGCCATCAGTGGGACTAGCGGCCTGAGCTCCTACAATGAGCAGTTCTTC
d_gene: TRBD2; abundance: NA; j_gene: TRBJ2-5; v_gene: TRBV7-2; CDR3aa: CASSLVAGGPETQYF; CDR3nt: TGTGCCAGCAGCTTAGTGGCGGGAGGTCCAGAGACCCAGTACTTC
d_gene: TRBD2; abundance: NA; j_gene: TRBJ2-7; v_gene: TRBV28; CDR3aa: CASNSGGTLYEQYF; CDR3nt: TGTGCCAGCAATAGCGGGGGGACTCTCTACGAGCAGTACTTC
d_gene: TRBD1; abundance: once; j_gene: TRBJ1-2; v_gene: TRBV5-1; CDR3aa: CASSLHPGQGNYGYTF; CDR3nt: TGCGCCAGCAGCTTACACCCGGGACAGGGGAACTATGGCTACACCTTC
d_gene: TRBD1; abundance: once; j_gene: TRBJ2-5; v_gene: TRBV20-1; CDR3aa: CSAGTGETQYF; CDR3nt: TGCAGTGCTGGGACAGGAGAGACCCAGTACTTC
d_gene: TRBD1; abundance: NA; j_gene: TRBJ1-6; v_gene: TRBV11-2; CDR3aa: CASSLSAGQAGNSPLHF; CDR3nt: TGTGCCAGCAGCTTATCGGCCGGACAGGCGGGGAATTCACCCCTCCACTTT
d_gene: TRBD1; abundance: NA; j_gene: TRBJ1-1; v_gene: TRBV7-2; CDR3aa: CASSVTGAEAFF; CDR3nt: TGTGCCAGCAGCGTTACAGGGGCTGAAGCTTTCTTT
d_gene: NA; abundance: NA; j_gene: TRBJ2-7; v_gene: TRBV10-3; CDR3aa: CAISESITSPYEQYF; CDR3nt: TGTGCCATCAGTGAGTCGATTACTAGTCCTTACGAGCAGTACTTC
d_gene: TRBD1; abundance: NA; j_gene: TRBJ2-5; v_gene: TRBV10-3; CDR3aa: CAINPGQGPGETQYF; CDR3nt: TGTGCCATCAATCCGGGACAGGGCCCGGGAGAGACCCAGTACTTC
d_gene: NA; abundance: NA; j_gene: TRBJ1-6; v_gene: TRBV30; CDR3aa: CAWSVNSNSPLHF; CDR3nt: TGTGCCTGGAGTGTAAACAGTAATTCACCCCTCCACTTT
d_gene: TRBD1; abundance: NA; j_gene: TRBJ1-2; v_gene: TRBV7-6; CDR3aa: CASSLWQGDGYTF; CDR3nt: TGTGCCAGCAGCTTATGGCAGGGGGATGGCTACACCTTC
d_gene: NA; abundance: NA; j_gene: TRBJ2-6; v_gene: TRBV4-1; CDR3aa: CASSQASSGANVLTF; CDR3nt: TGCGCCAGCAGCCAGGCCTCCTCTGGGGCCAACGTCCTGACTTTC
d_gene: NA; abundance: few; j_gene: TRBJ2-5; v_gene: TRBV5-6; CDR3aa: CASSFSETQYF; CDR3nt: TGTGCCAGCAGCTTTAGCGAGACCCAGTACTTC
d_gene: NA; abundance: once; j_gene: TRBJ1-1; v_gene: TRBV5-1; CDR3aa: CASSFQGRNTEAFF; CDR3nt: TGCGCCAGCAGTTTTCAGGGGAGAAACACTGAAGCTTTCTTT